The clone carrying this TCR beta chain was seen a single time. The repertoire was sequenced with immunoSEQ multiplex PCR; TCRdb's copy has only in-frame clones and lacks some. Here the sample spans over 90,000 clones, 84% being singletons. The sample is drawn from a study of T cell responses to AZD1222 COVID-19 vaccine. The length of the CDR3 is 14 residues. The J gene is TRBJ2-5, the V gene TRBV21-1. TRBV21-1 is a listed pseudogene. The sample in question was peripheral blood, obtained on day 0 of AZD1222 vaccination. This sequence originates from an adult in good health. CDR3 in amino acids: CASSKSFEKETQYF. The DNA for the CDR3 is TGTGCCAGCAGCAAATCTTTTGAAAAAGAGACCCAGTACTTC.